These 8 T cell receptor beta chains originate from one sample sequenced in a study of chemoradiotherapy in HPV16-positive cancers. TCRdb's table, derived via immunoSEQ multiplex PCR, lists solely in-frame clones and lacks some. The sample lists some 8,600 clones; 75% were seen once. The sample was taken from a patient who underwent chemoradiotherapy. These receptor sequences come from a human donor with HPV-associated anogenital cancer.

The genes are TRBV6-1 and TRBJ1-3; weak D call: TRBD1 (5 bases). Germline V lookup: CDR1 MNHNS, CDR2 SASEGT. CDR3 length equals 17 residues. The V end lost 2 bases, the J end lost 2 bases, and 16 bases lay between the germline ends. This chain's CDR3 is CASSEFVAGTAGNTIYF. The DNA for the CDR3 is TGTGCCAGCAGTGAATTCGTGGCAGGGACGGCTGGAAACACCATATATTTT.

V is TRBV19 and J is TRBJ2-6; TRBD1 aligns across 8 bases. CDR1 and CDR2 (germline): LNHDA, SQIVND (reference sequence). The V and J ends lost 5 bases and 3 bases, in that order; junction bases with no gene match: 3. This CDR3 is built from 15 residues. In DNA form, the CDR3 reads TGTGCCAGTAGTGGACAGGGCCTTGGGGCCAACGTCCTGACTTTC. Residues: CASSGQGLGANVLTF.

The sample holds a few counts of this clone. V is TRBV19 and J is TRBJ1-2, with D unresolved. This CDR3 spans 11 amino acids. Germline V gene sequence: CDR1 LNHDA, CDR2 SQIVND (reference sequence). V shed 6 bases and J shed 8 bases, with 10 bases lying between them. For the CDR3, the DNA is TGTGCCAGTAGGACGATGAGGGGCTACACCTTC. Residues: CASRTMRGYTF. The full variable domain, rest sourced from reference TRBV19 and TRBJ1-2, is DGGITQSPKYLFRKEGQNVTLSCEQNLNHDAMYWYRQDPGQGLRLIYYSQIVNDFQKGDIAEGYSVSREKKESFPLTVTSAQKNPTAFYLCASRTMRGYTFGSGTRLTVV.

The J gene is TRBJ2-5, the V gene TRBV6-1; 11 bases line up with TRBD2. Per germline, CDR1 MNHNS and CDR2 SASEGT. This CDR3 comprises 15 residues. With 5 bases clipped from V and 4 bases from J, the junction kept 6 bases outside the gene matches. The CDR3 region is CASSSLAGGRETQYF. The DNA for the CDR3 is TGTGCCAGCAGTAGTCTAGCGGGAGGTCGAGAGACCCAGTACTTC.

This sequence joins TRBV6-5 and TRBJ2-7; possible D gene TRBD2, 6 bases. CDR3 length equals 11 residues. Germline V gene data show CDR1 as MNHEY and CDR2 as SVGAGI. The V end lost 5 bases, the J end lost 6 bases, and 8 bases lay between the germline ends. The CDR3 is CASSAGGEQYF. The DNA of the CDR3 is TGTGCCAGCAGTGCCGGGGGCGAGCAGTACTTC.

The chain carries TRBV19 and TRBJ2-3; 8 positions agree with TRBD2. CDR3 length: 13 residues. CDR1 and CDR2 (germline): LNHDA, SQIVND (reference sequence). V trimming: 6 bases; J trimming: 1 base; junction bases outside the gene matches: 0. The CDR3 DNA sequence: TGTGCCAGTAGGCGGGGGGGCACAGATACGCAGTATTTT. This sequence encodes CASRRGGTDTQYF. The whole variable domain, filled in from reference TRBV19 and TRBJ2-3, reads DGGITQSPKYLFRKEGQNVTLSCEQNLNHDAMYWYRQDPGQGLRLIYYSQIVNDFQKGDIAEGYSVSREKKESFPLTVTSAQKNPTAFYLCASRRGGTDTQYFGPGTRLTVL.

The chain links TRBV6-5 to TRBJ2-4; possible D gene TRBD1, 5 bases. Germline-derived CDR1 and CDR2 are MNHEY and SVGAGI. This CDR3 has 13 amino acids. Trimming pared 6 bases from V and 5 bases from J, leaving 11 bases between. In nucleotides, the CDR3 is TGTGCCAGCAGACTTCTAGGGGAAAACATTCAGTACTTC. Encoded protein: CASRLLGENIQYF.

This chain joins TRBV6-5 and TRBJ2-3; D may be TRBD2 (6 bases). This CDR3 comprises 16 residues. V was cut by 2 bases and J by 0 bases, with 12 bases left in between. Germline loops: CDR1 MNHEY, CDR2 SVGAGI. The CDR3 region has the DNA TGTGCCAGCAGTTACCGGGGGTGGGGTAGCACAGATACGCAGTATTTT. Translated: CASSYRGWGSTDTQYF.